The next 3 T cell receptor beta chains were all read from a single sample in a study of shared clonotypes between healthy human individuals. CD8 cells classed as naive were CD45RO-negative and positively selected for CCR7, excluding terminally differentiated effector memory CD45RA+ cells. The protocol was immunoSEQ multiplex PCR, while the TCRdb copy is restricted to in-frame clones and leaves out a portion. The table lists more than 2 million clones, less than 95% of them singletons. Source material: naive CD8+ T cells sorted from blood. The receptors stem from a man aged 18-30 years in good health.

As to this clone: This may stem from a read error, because a much larger clone lies one nucleotide away. This chain uses TRBV6-5 with TRBJ1-1; D is possibly TRBD1 (6 bases). Deletions cut 9 bases from V and 4 bases from J, with 15 bases between. The CDR3 contains 13 residues. CDR1 is MNHEY, CDR2 SVGAGI, per germline. CDR3 loop: CASRPQGGTEAFF. DNA for the CDR3: TGTGCCAGTAGGCCACAGGGAGGCACTGAAGCTTTCTTT.

The V and J genes are TRBV2 and TRBJ2-7; the D call may be TRBD1 or TRBD2 (5 bases each). Germline-derived CDR1 and CDR2 are SNHLY and FYNNEI. The V gene lost 3 bases and the J gene lost 3 bases, with 12 bases spanning the gap. The CDR3 totals 14 residues. This CDR3 reads CASSDPGPVYEQYF. In DNA, the CDR3 is TGTGCCAGCAGTGATCCGGGGCCGGTCTACGAGCAGTACTTC.

The CDR3 DNA reads TGTGCCAGCAGCGAAACGGAGGGCCAGGGGGTTAATGGCTACACCTTC. This sequence encodes CASSETEGQGVNGYTF. This chain uses TRBV7-9 with TRBJ1-2, with 7 bases identical to TRBD1. Germline trimming cut 5 bases from V and 6 bases from J; bases unmatched to any gene: 15. CDR1 SEHNR and CDR2 FQNEAQ come from the germline V gene (reference sequence). The CDR3 extends over 16 amino acids.